This T cell receptor (beta chain) stems from a study of blood T cell repertoires in COVID-19. The CDR3 has 16 amino acids. The germline CDR1 and CDR2 sequences are MNHEY and SMNVEV (reference sequence). V gave up 5 bases and J gave up 6 bases, with 23 bases separating them. Measured with immunoSEQ multiplex PCR; TCRdb has only the in-frame clones, and not every one. The repertoire holds about 190,000 clones, with roughly 90% as singletons. The specimen sequenced was peripheral blood. This chain connects TRBV27 to TRBJ2-7; D perhaps matches TRBD1 (5 bases). The receptor was isolated from a middle-aged man with acute or convalescent COVID-19. Here the CDR3 reads CASSPMVIGAPFEQYF. The DNA for the CDR3 is TGTGCCAGCAGTCCGATGGTCATAGGGGCCCCTTTCGAGCAGTACTTC.